This T cell receptor beta chain is from a study of technical replicates of blood from a handful of donors. The table came from immunoSEQ multiplex PCR; TCRdb's copy has only in-frame clones and leaves some out. This sample has tens of thousands of clones, with over 90% found just once. CDR1 is ENHRY and CDR2 is SYGVKD in the germline V gene. V dropped 6 bases and J dropped 0; count of bases not matched to a gene: 8. This CDR3 is 15 amino acids long. This TCR came from a human donor in good health. Some clones in this sample may be carry-over from other donors' samples. Sequencing used PBMCs. V is TRBV10-3 and J is TRBJ2-7; 7 bases map to TRBD2. The CDR3 DNA sequence: TGTGCCATCAGGGGAAGCGGGGACGACTCCTACGAGCAGTACTTC. Translation gives CAIRGSGDDSYEQYF.